Sequencing of this T cell receptor beta chain was carried out in a study of cytotoxic CD8 clonotypes in ibrutinib-treated CLL. Measured with immunoSEQ multiplex PCR; TCRdb has only the in-frame clones, and not every one. The top ten clones hold more than 4.5% of a sample with about 80,000 clones, 70% to 80% of them seen once. Trimming removed 0 bases at V and 9 bases at J, with 12 bases between. This CDR3 region has 14 residues. Germline CDR1 is LGHNA and CDR2 is YSLEER. In its sample, this clone is medium-sized (0.01 to 0.1%). The chain employs TRBV4-3 and TRBJ2-1; D ambiguous. Here the sequenced sample was PBMCs, taken after 12 months of ibrutinib treatment. The TCR was taken from a human donor with chronic lymphocytic leukemia. Here the CDR3 DNA reads TGCGCCAGCAGCCAAGATCCGCGAGCCTCTGAGCAGTTCTTC. Protein sequence: CASSQDPRASEQFF.